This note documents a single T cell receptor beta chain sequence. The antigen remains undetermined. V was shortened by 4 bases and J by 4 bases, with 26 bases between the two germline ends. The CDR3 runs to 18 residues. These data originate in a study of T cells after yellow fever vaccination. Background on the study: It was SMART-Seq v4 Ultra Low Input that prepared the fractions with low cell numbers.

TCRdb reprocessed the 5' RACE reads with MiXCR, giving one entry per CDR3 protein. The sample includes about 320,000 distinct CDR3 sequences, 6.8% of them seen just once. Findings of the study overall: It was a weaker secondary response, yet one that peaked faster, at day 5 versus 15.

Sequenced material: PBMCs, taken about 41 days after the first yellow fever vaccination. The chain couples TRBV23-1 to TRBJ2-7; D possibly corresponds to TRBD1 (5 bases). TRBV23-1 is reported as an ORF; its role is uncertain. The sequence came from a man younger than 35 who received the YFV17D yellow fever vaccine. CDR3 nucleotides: TGCGCCAGCAGTCCTCATCGCACGACAGACTTAGAGGATTACGAGCAGTACTTC. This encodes CASSPHRTTDLEDYEQYF.